The source of this TCR beta chain is a study of vaccination effects on CD4 cells after COVID-19. The assay was immunoSEQ multiplex PCR, and TCRdb's table has in-frame clones only and misses some. In the table there are tens of thousands of clones, around 82% of which are singletons. A note on this clone: Its antigen is not known.

Ahead of sequencing, the ViraFEST assay grew antigen-specific CD4+ T cells using viral peptide pools. Subsequent to roughly 10 days of culture, CD4+ T cells were isolated. PCR-confirmed SARS-CoV-2 infection occurred in the person between March and December 2020. V gave up 7 bases and J gave up 2 bases; unmatched junction bases: 8. CDR3 length: 14 amino acids. Germline values: CDR1 MNHEY, CDR2 SVGAGI. The sequence came from a human donor who had a prior SARS-CoV-2 infection. The J gene is TRBJ2-7, the V gene TRBV6-5; 7 positions agree with TRBD1. The input for sequencing was CD4+ T cells from PBMCs cultured with HIV peptides, taken before COVID-19 vaccination. Subset described: HIV-1 Nef peptide pool negative control/reference culture. The CDR3 DNA reads TGTGCCAGCAAGACGACAGGGTCCACCTACGAGCAGTACTTC. As protein: CASKTTGSTYEQYF.